Described below is a single T cell receptor (delta chain) sequence and its context. These data are taken from a study of gamma-delta T cells after stem cell transplantation. TCRdb fed the RT-PCR reads to CATT. The data contain about 13,000 delta-chain clones, about 34% of them singletons. Trimming removed 1 base from V and 8 bases from J, with 17 bases in between. There are 15 residues in the CDR3. The germline V gene encodes CDR1 TSWWSYY and CDR2 QGS. This chain links TRDV1 with TRDJ1; D possibly corresponds to TRDD3 (5 bases). Sequencing was done on a sample of gamma-delta T cells. The sequence was obtained from a human donor. It is not recorded whose cells these are; they may come from a transplant donor. The CDR3 DNA sequence: TGTGCTCTTGGGGAACAGATCGAGGGATCGGCGAAACTCATCTTT. This codes for CALGEQIEGSAKLIF.